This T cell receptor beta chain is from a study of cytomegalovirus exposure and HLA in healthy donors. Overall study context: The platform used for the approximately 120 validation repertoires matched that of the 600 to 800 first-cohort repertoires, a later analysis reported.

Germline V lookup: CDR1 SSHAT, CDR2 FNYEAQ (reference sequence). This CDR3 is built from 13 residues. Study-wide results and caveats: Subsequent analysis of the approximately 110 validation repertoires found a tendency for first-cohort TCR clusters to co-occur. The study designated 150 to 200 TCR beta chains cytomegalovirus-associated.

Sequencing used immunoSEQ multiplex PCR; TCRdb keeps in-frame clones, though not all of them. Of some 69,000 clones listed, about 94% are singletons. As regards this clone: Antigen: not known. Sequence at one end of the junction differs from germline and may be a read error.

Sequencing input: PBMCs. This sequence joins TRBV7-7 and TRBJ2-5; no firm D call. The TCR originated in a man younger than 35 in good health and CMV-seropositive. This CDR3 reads CASSVRHRETQYF. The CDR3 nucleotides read TGTGCTAGCAGCGTGCGTCACCGGGAGACCCAGTACTTC.